This TCR beta chain came from a study of T cell responses to AZD1222 COVID-19 vaccine. The repertoire was sequenced with immunoSEQ multiplex PCR; TCRdb's copy has only in-frame clones and lacks some. The sample carries approximately 160,000 clones, about nine tenths recorded once. This CDR3 contains 12 residues. CDR1 is SGHTA, CDR2 FQGNSA, per germline. V was pared by 5 bases and J by 1 base, with 5 bases between. As to this clone: Its antigen is not known. The sample holds other DNA sequences that translate to the same CDR3.

Study-level findings and limits: Repertoire collection took place solely once the T cell response had peaked.

The sequences come from peripheral blood, collected on day 0 of AZD1222 vaccination. This TCR was sampled from an adult in good health. The chain employs TRBV7-2 and TRBJ2-5; unclear D gene. The CDR3 loop reads CASSALQETQYF. CDR3 nucleotides: TGTGCCAGCAGCGCCCTCCAAGAGACCCAGTACTTC.